This T cell receptor beta chain comes out of a study of T cell responses to AZD1222 COVID-19 vaccine. On this clone: Its antigen is undetermined.

Broader study findings: Regions left unmutated in variants are reportedly the target of nearly half of spike-specific TCRs. The donor group comprised mostly white British people and more females; the analysis possibly underestimated clonal diversity. Seropositive AZD1222 recipients at baseline numbered only five to seven. Spike-wide coverage was observed for vaccine-associated CD4 TCRs, with dominant responses at 160-218 and 743-854.

Germline V gene lookup returns CDR1 SGDLS and CDR2 YYNGEE. V shed 3 bases, J shed 7 bases, and the junction held 14 bases outside the gene matches. CDR3 size: 17 residues. Only in-frame clones appear in the TCRdb table, and some are missing; sequencing was by immunoSEQ multiplex PCR. The data contain around 97,000 clones, around nine tenths of them singletons. This TCR came from an adult in good health. The sequences come from peripheral blood, collected on day 0 of AZD1222 vaccination. This chain joins TRBV9 and TRBJ2-2; 8 bases line up with TRBD2. CDR3 in amino acids: CASSAHTPGLGNGELFF. For the CDR3, the DNA is TGTGCCAGCAGCGCTCATACTCCGGGACTAGGGAACGGGGAGCTGTTTTTT. Drawing the rest from reference TRBV9 and TRBJ2-2, the complete variable domain is DSGVTQTPKHLITATGQRVTLRCSPRSGDLSVYWYQQSLDQGLQFLIQYYNGEERAKGNILERFSAQQFPDLHSELNLSSLELGDSALYFCASSAHTPGLGNGELFFGEGSRLTVL.